The present T cell receptor beta chain was sequenced within a study of cytomegalovirus exposure and HLA in healthy donors. The PCR used 60 Vbeta and 13 Jbeta primers. Data came from immunoSEQ multiplex PCR; TCRdb stores just in-frame clones and leaves some out. The table shows more than 100,000 clones, with approximately 79% occurring only once. This clone came up a few times. The sequencing sample was made of PBMCs. The sequence was obtained from a male donor in good health and CMV-seronegative.

The CDR3 nucleotides are TGTGCCAGCAGCTTCTTACAGTATAATTCACCCCTCCACTTT. Protein sequence: CASSFLQYNSPLHF. The V gene is TRBV7-2, the J gene TRBJ1-6; D gene ambiguous. The CDR3 loop spans 14 amino acids. Trimming left V 3 bases short and J 4 bases short, with 7 bases between. Germline assignment: CDR1 SGHTA and CDR2 FQGNSA.